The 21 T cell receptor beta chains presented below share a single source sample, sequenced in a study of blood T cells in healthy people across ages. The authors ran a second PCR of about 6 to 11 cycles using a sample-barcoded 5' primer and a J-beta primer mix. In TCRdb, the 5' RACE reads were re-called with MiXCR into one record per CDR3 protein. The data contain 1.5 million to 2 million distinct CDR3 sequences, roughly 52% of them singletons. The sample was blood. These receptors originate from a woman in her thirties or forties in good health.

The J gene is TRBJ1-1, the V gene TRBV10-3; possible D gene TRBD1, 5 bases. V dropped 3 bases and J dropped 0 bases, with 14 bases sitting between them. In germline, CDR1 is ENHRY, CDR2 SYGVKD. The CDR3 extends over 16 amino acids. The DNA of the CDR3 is TGTGCCATCAGTGATGATCGGGGACCAATGAACACTGAAGCTTTCTTT. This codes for CAISDDRGPMNTEAFF.

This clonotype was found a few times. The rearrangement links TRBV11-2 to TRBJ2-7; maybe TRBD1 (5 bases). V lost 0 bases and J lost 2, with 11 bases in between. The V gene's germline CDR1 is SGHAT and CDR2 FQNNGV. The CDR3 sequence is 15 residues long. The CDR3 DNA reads TGTGCCAGCAGCTTAGAATACAGGCGTACCTACGAGCAGTACTTC. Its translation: CASSLEYRRTYEQYF. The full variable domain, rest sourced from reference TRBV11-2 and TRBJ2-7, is EAGVAQSPRYKIIEKRQSVAFWCNPISGHATLYWYQQILGQGPKLLIQFQNNGVVDDSQLPKDRFSAERLKGVDSTLKIQPAKLEDSAVYLCASSLEYRRTYEQYFGPGTRLTVT.

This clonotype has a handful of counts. The CDR3 coding sequence is TGTGCCAGCAGCCCTCGGACAGGGGAAACCGGACTAGCGGACCAAGAGACCCAGTACTTC. Translated: CASSPRTGETGLADQETQYF. The genes are TRBV9 and TRBJ2-5; D might be TRBD2 (10 bases). The germline V gene has CDR1 SGDLS and CDR2 YYNGEE. V shed 4 bases and J shed 0 bases, with 28 bases lying between them. CDR3 size: 20 residues.

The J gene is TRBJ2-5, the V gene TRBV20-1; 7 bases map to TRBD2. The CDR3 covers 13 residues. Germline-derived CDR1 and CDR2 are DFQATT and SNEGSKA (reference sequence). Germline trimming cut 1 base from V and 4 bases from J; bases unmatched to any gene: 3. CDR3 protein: CSARGGGLETQYF. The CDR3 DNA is TGCAGTGCTAGAGGGGGGGGGTTAGAGACCCAGTACTTC.

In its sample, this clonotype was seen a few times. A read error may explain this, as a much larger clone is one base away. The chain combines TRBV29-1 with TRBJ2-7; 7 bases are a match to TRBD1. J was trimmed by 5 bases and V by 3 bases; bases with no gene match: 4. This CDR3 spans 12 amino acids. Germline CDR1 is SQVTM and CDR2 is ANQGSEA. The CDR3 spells CSVESTGDEQYF. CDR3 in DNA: TGCAGCGTTGAGAGCACAGGGGACGAGCAGTACTTC.

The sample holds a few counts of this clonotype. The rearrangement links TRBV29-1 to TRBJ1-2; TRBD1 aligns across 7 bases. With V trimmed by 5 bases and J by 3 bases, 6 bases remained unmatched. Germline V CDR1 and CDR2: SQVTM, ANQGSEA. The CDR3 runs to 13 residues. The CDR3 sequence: CSVSHRGDYGYTF. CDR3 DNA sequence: TGCAGCGTTTCCCACAGGGGTGACTATGGCTACACCTTC.

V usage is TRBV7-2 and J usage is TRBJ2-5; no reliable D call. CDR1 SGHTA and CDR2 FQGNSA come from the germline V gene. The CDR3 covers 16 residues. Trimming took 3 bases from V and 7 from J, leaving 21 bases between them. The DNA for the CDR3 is TGTGCCAGCAGCTTGGATGGGCCTAGATTGTCGGGGACCCAGTACTTC. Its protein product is CASSLDGPRLSGTQYF.

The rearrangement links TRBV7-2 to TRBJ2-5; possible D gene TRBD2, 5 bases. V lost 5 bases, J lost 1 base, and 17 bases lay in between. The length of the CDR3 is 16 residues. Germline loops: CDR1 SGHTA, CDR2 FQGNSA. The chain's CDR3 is CASSLAGRAVQETQYF. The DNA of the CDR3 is TGTGCCAGCAGCCTGGCGGGCCGAGCGGTCCAAGAGACCCAGTACTTC.

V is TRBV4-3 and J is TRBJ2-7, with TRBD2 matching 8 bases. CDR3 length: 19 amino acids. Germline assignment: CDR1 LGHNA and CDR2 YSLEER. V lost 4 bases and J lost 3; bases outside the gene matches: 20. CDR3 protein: CASSRGLDGPIRTIYEQYF. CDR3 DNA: TGCGCCAGCAGCCGGGGACTAGACGGCCCGATTCGGACTATCTACGAGCAGTACTTC.

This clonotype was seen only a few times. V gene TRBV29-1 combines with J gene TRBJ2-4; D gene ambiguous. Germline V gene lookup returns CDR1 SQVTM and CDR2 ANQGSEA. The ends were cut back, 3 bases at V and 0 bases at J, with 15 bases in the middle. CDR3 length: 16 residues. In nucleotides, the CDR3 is TGCAGCGTTGAGCCACCGGTCGCCCTAGCCAAAAACATTCAGTACTTC. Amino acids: CSVEPPVALAKNIQYF.

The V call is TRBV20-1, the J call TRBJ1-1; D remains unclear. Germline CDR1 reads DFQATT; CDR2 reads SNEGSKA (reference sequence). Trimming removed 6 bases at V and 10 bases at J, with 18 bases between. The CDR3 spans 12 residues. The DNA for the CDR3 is TGCAGTGCCGCTACGTCAGATGTTGCAGCTTTCTTT. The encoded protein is CSAATSDVAAFF.

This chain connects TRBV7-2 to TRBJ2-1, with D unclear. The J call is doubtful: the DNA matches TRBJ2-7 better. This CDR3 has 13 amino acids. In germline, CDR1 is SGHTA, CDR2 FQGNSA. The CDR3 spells CASSFASYNEQYF. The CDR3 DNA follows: TGTGCCAGCAGCTTTGCCTCCTACAATGAGCAGTACTTC.

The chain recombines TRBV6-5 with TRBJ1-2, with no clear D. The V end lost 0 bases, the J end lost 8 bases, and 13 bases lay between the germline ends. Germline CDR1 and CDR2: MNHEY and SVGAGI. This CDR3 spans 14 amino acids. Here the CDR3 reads CASSYSIDGGGYTF. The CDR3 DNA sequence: TGTGCCAGCAGTTACTCGATAGATGGAGGAGGCTACACCTTC.

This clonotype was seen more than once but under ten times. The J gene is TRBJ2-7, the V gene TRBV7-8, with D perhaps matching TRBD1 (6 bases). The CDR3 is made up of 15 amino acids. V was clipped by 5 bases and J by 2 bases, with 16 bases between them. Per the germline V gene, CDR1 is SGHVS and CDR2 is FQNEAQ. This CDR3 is CASSETTGTTYEQYF. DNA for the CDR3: TGTGCCAGCAGCGAAACGACAGGAACTACCTACGAGCAGTACTTC.

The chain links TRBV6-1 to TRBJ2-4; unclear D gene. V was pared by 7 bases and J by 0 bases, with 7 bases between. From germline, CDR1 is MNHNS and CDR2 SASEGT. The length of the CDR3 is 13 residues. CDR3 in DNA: TGTGCCAGCAATCGGGTAGCCAAAAACATTCAGTACTTC. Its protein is CASNRVAKNIQYF.

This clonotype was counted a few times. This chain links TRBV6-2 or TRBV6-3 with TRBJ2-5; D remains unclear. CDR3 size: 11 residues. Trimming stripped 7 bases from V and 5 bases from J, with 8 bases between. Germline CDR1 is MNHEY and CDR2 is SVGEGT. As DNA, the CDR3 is TGTGCCAGCACCCATACTGAGACCCAGTACTTC. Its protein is CASTHTETQYF.

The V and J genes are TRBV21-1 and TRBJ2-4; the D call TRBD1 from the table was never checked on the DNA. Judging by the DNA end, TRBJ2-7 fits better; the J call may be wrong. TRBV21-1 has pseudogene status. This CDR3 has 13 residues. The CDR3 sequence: CASSKGRGNEQYF. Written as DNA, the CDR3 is TGTGCCAGCAGCAAAGGTCGGGGGAACGAGCAGTACTTC.

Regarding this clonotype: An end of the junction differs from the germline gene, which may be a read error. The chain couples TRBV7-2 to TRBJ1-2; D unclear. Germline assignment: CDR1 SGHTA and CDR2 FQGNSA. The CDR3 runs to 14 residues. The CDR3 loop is CVSSSPWVIYGYTF. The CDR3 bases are TGTGTCAGCTCCTCCCCTTGGGTTATCTATGGCTACACCTTC.

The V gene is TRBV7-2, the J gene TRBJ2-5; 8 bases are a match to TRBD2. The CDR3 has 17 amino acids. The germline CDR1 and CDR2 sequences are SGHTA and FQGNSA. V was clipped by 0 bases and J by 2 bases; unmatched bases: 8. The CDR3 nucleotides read TGTGCCAGCAGCTTAGCGCATCGGGCGGGGGGACAAGAGACCCAGTACTTC. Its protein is CASSLAHRAGGQETQYF.

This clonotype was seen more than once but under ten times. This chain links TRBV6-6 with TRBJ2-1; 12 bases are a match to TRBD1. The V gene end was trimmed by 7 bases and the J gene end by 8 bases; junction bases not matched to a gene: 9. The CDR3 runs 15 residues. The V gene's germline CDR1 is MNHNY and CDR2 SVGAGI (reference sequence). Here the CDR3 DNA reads TGTGCCAGCAAGCCGGGACAGGGGGCGATCCATGAGCAGTTCTTC. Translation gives CASKPGQGAIHEQFF.

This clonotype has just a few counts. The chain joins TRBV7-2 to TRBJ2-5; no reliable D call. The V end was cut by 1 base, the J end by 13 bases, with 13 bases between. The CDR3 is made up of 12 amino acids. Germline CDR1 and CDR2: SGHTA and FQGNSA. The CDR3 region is CASSLESVYVYF. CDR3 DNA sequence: TGTGCCAGCAGCTTAGAATCGGTCTACGTGTACTTC. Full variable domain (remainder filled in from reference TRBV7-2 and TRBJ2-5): GAGVSQSPSNKVTEKGKDVELRCDPISGHTALYWYRQSLGQGLEFLIYFQGNSAPDKSGLPSDRFSAERTGGSVSTLTIQRTQQEDSAVYLCASSLESVYVYFGPGTRLLVL.